The present TCR beta chain was sequenced within a study of spatial heterogeneity in lung cancer. Overall study context: The study consistently detected more beta-chain than alpha-chain sequences.

TCRdb passed the 5' RACE reads through MiXCR, listing each CDR3 protein once. Of over 4,500 distinct CDR3 sequences listed, roughly 31% are singletons. Trimming removed 6 bases at V and 6 bases at J, with 17 bases between. CDR1 is SNHLY, CDR2 FYNNEI, per germline. This CDR3 is built from 14 residues. This clonotype was seen at least ten times. Its antigen is as yet unknown. Time point: sample taken at primary tumor resection. Untreated early-stage non-small cell lung cancer patients, approximately 76 in total, were the donors. Whole RNA obtained from tumor, nontumor lung or frozen PBMC underwent sequencing without sorting. Study-wide results and limits: Tumors with more nonsynonymous mutations had more expanded intratumoral alpha and beta TCRs. Counts for ubiquitous and regional expanded TCRs went along with ubiquitous and regional nonsynonymous mutations, respectively.

This rearrangement joins TRBV2 to TRBJ1-1; tentatively, D is TRBD1 (6 bases). Here the sequenced sample was lung tumor tissue, taken at surgery. This sequence originates from a male donor with early-stage non-small cell lung cancer. CDR3 in amino acids: CASRSDRMGAEAFF. CDR3 DNA: TGTGCCAGCAGATCGGACAGAATGGGGGCTGAAGCTTTCTTT.